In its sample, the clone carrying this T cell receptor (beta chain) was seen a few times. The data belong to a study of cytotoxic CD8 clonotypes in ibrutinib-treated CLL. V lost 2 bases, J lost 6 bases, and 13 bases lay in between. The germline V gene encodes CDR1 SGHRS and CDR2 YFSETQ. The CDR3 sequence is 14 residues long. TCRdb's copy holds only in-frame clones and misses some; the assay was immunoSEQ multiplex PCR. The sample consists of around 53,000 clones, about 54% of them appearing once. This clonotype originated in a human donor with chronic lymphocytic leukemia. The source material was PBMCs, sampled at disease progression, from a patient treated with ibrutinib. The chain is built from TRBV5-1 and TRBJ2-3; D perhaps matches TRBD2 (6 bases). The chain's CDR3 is CASSLGGDEDTQYF. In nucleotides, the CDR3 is TGCGCCAGCAGCTTAGGAGGGGATGAGGATACGCAGTATTTT.